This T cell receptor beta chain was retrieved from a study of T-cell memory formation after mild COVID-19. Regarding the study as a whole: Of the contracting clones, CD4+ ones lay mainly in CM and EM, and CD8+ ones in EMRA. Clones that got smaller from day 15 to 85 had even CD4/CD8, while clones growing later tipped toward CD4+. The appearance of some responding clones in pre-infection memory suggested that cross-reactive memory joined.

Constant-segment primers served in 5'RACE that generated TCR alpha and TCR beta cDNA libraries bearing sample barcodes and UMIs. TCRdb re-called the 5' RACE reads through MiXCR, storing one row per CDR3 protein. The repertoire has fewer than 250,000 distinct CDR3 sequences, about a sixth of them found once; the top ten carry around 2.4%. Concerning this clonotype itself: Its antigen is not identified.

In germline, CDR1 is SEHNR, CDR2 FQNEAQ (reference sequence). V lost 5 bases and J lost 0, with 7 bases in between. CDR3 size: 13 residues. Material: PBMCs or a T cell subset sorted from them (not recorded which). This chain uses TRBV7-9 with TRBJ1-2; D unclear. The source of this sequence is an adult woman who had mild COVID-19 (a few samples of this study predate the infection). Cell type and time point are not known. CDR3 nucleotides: TGTGCCAGCAGCCCCAGTGCTAACTATGGCTACACCTTC. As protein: CASSPSANYGYTF.